The entry below describes one T cell receptor beta chain. The sample is drawn from a study of blood T cell repertoires in COVID-19. Study information: The cDNA or gDNA used as material had been derived from T cells, B-cell-depleted T cells, or PBMCs.

Libraries were prepared by immunoSEQ multiplex PCR; TCRdb keeps only in-frame clonotypes and omits some of them. The sample includes more than 60,000 clones, 84% of them seen just once. Sequencing was carried out using peripheral blood. The source is a man aged 50-60 years with COVID-19, enrolled during active disease.

The CDR3: CASSSYRARGYNEQFF. CDR3 nucleotides: TGTGCCAGCAGCTCGTACAGGGCCCGAGGCTACAATGAGCAGTTCTTC. The chain joins TRBV7-9 to TRBJ2-1, with D tentatively TRBD1 (6 bases). This CDR3 spans 16 amino acids. Germline V lookup: CDR1 SEHNR, CDR2 FQNEAQ (reference sequence). With 4 bases removed from V and 3 bases from J, the gap between germline ends came to 16 bases.